The next 5 T cell receptor beta chains were all read from a single sample in a study of T cell repertoires in cytomegalovirus infection. TCRdb recomputed calls from the reads with MiXCR, one row per CDR3 protein. The repertoire holds hundreds of thousands of distinct CDR3 sequences, about 33% seen once, with around a sixth in the top ten. Their target antigens are unknown. Sample: cultured PBMCs, taken from culture after CMV antigen stimulation. The receptor set was obtained from a human donor in good health (CMV status not recorded). Some clones in this sample may be carry-over from other donors' samples.

V gene TRBV20-1 combines with J gene TRBJ1-5; 8 bases fit TRBD1. Germline V lookup: CDR1 DFQATT, CDR2 SNEGSKA (reference sequence). J was trimmed by 5 bases and V by 3 bases; bases with no gene match: 6. The CDR3 is 14 amino acids. CDR3 loop: CSASTRQGYQPQHF. CDR3 nucleotide sequence: TGCAGTGCTAGCACACGACAGGGGTATCAGCCCCAGCATTTT.

This clonotype appeared once. The chain combines TRBV20-1 with TRBJ2-1; TRBD2 matches 7 bases. The germline V gene encodes CDR1 DFQATT and CDR2 SNEGSKA (reference sequence). The ends lost 6 bases at V and 1 base at J; junction bases unmatched: 3. This CDR3 is 13 amino acids long. As DNA, the CDR3 is TGCAGTGCCCTAGCGGATTCCTACAATGAGCAGTTCTTC. Protein product: CSALADSYNEQFF.

As to this clonotype: One junction end does not reproduce the germline sequence, and a read error may be involved. The chain combines TRBV7-2 with TRBJ1-5; D may be TRBD1 (5 bases). CDR3 length equals 12 residues. CDR1 SGHTA and CDR2 FQGNSA come from the germline V gene. Written as DNA, the CDR3 is TGTGCCAGCAGCGCGCAGGGAGGGCCCCCGCATTTT. Its protein product is CASSAQGGPPHF.

This clonotype was recorded a few times. The genes are TRBV7-8 and TRBJ2-1; TRBD2 might be the D (6 bases). The germline gives CDR1 SGHVS, CDR2 FQNEAQ. V lost 9 bases and J 0 bases, leaving 12 bases between the germline ends. The CDR3 consists of 14 residues. The CDR3 sequence: CASCDGSSYNEQFF. The CDR3 DNA sequence: TGTGCCAGTTGTGACGGGAGCTCCTACAATGAGCAGTTCTTC.

The chain is built from TRBV4-1 and TRBJ1-2; the D gene is possibly TRBD1 (5 bases). The CDR3 runs to 14 residues. V lost 1 base and J lost 2, with 8 bases in between. Germline assignment: CDR1 MGHRA and CDR2 YSYEKL. The chain's CDR3 is CASSQVGGNYGYTF. The CDR3 bases are TGCGCCAGCAGCCAAGTTGGGGGAAACTATGGCTACACCTTC.